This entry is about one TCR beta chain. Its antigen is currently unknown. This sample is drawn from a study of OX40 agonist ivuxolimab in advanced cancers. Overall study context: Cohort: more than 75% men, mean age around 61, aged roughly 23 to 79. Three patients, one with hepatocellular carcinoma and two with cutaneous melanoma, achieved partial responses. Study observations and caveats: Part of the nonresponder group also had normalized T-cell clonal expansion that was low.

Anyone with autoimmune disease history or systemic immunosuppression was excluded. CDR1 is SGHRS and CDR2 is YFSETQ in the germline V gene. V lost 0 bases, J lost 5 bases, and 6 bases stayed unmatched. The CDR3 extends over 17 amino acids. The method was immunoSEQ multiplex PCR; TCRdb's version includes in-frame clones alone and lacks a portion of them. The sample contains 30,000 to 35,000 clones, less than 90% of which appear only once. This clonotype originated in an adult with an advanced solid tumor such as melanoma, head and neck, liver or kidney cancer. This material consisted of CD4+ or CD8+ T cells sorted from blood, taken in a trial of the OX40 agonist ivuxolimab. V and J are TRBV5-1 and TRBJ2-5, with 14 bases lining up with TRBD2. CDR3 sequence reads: CASSLAAGLAGGETQYF. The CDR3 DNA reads TGCGCCAGCAGCTTGGCAGCAGGACTAGCGGGAGGTGAGACCCAGTACTTC.